This T cell receptor beta chain appears in the sequencing data of a study of T cells after yellow fever vaccination. General study results and limits: Boosting was followed by the reappearance of most primary-vaccination clones (under 97% CD4, about 88% CD8).

Template switching with 5'RACE generated the TCR cDNA and added a universal primer site and UMIs. TCRdb re-called the 5' RACE reads through MiXCR, storing one row per CDR3 protein. Counted here are 300,000 to 350,000 distinct CDR3 sequences, under 5% occurring once; the ten biggest clones make up approximately 24%. The V gene end was trimmed by 4 bases and the J gene end by 1 base; junction bases not matched to a gene: 2. The CDR3 has 14 residues. This clonotype showed up many times. Its antigen is as yet unknown. The sequenced sample was PBMCs, obtained 5 days after the yellow fever booster vaccination. This receptor was taken from a man aged 18 to 30 who received the YFV17D yellow fever vaccine. This sequence joins TRBV12-3 or TRBV12-4 and TRBJ1-1; 8 bases are shared with TRBD1. The CDR3 DNA follows: TGTGCCAGCAGTTGGACAGGGAGGAACACTGAAGCTTTCTTT. Its protein is CASSWTGRNTEAFF.